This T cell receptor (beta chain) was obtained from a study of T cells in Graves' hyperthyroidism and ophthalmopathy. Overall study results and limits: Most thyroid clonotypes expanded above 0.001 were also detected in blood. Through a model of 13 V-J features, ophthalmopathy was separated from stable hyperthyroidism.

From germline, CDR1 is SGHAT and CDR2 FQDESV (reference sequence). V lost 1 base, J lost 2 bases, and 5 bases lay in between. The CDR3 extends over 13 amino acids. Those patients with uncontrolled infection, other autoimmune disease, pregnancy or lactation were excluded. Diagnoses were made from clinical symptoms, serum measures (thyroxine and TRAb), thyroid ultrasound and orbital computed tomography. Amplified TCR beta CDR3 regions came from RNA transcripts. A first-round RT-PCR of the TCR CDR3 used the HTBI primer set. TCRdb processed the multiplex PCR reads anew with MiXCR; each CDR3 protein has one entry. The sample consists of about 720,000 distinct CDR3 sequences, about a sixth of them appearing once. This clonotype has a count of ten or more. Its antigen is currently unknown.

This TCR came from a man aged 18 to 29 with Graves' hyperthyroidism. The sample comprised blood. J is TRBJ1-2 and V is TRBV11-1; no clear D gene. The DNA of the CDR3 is TGTGCCAGCAGCTTAGACACCAACTATGGCTACACCTTC. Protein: CASSLDTNYGYTF.